The rows below give T cell receptor beta chains drawn from one sample of a study of post-analysis software for immune sequencing data. TCRdb reprocessed the PCR reads with MiXCR, giving one entry per CDR3 protein. The repertoire holds fewer than 600,000 distinct CDR3 sequences, with 45% as singletons. Sequenced input: blood. These receptors came from a girl aged 10-17 years with multiple sclerosis. The CDR3 runs from the conserved cysteine through the conserved F or W. The D gene is left open where the match is weak. The size of a clone is reported for some rows only, either as once, few or many, or as a class for expanded clones.

d_call	v_call	clone_size	j_call	cdr3_aa	cdr3_nt
NA	TRBV3-1	many	TRBJ2-1	CASSQGNEQFF	TGTGCCAGCAGCCAAGGTAATGAGCAGTTCTTC
NA	TRBV7-2	NA	TRBJ2-5	CASSSAVAAGEETQYF	TGTGCCAGCAGCTCAGCGGTCGCGGCAGGCGAGGAGACCCAGTACTTC
NA	TRBV10-3	NA	TRBJ2-1	CAISESAGLVNEQFF	TGTGCCATCAGTGAGTCGGCGGGATTGGTGAATGAGCAGTTCTTC
NA	TRBV21-1	few	TRBJ2-3	CASSFPPDRGTDTQYF	TGTGCCAGCAGCTTTCCCCCGGACAGGGGAACAGATACGCAGTATTTT
TRBD1	TRBV28	NA	TRBJ2-7	CASSLNSGTGVSYEQYF	TGTGCCAGCAGTTTAAACTCCGGGACAGGGGTCTCCTACGAGCAGTACTTC
TRBD2	TRBV7-2	few	TRBJ2-5	CASSSRGLGLAQETQYF	TGTGCCAGCAGCTCCCGTGGTTTAGGACTAGCGCAAGAGACCCAGTACTTC
TRBD2	TRBV18	few	TRBJ2-7	CASSNPSGSLYEQYF	TGTGCCAGCTCAAATCCTAGCGGGAGCCTCTACGAGCAGTACTTC
NA	TRBV27	few	TRBJ2-5	CASSSVRLGLRETQYF	TGTGCCAGCAGTTCCGTTCGGCTGGGCCTGAGGGAGACCCAGTACTTC
NA	TRBV29-1	NA	TRBJ2-5	CSARGGSSYGQYF	TGCAGCGCCAGGGGGGGAAGCTCCTACGGGCAGTACTTC
TRBD1	TRBV9	NA	TRBJ2-1	CASSASGTGYNEQFF	TGTGCCAGCAGCGCATCCGGGACAGGGTACAATGAGCAGTTCTTC
NA	TRBV6-5	many	TRBJ2-6	CASSRTGANVLTF	TGTGCCAGCAGTCGGACCGGGGCCAACGTCCTGACTTTC
TRBD2	TRBV6-5	NA	TRBJ2-3	CASSYRSGSVDTQYF	TGTGCCAGCAGTTACCGAAGCGGGAGTGTAGATACGCAGTATTTT
TRBD1	TRBV3-1	NA	TRBJ2-1	CASRLQGDEQFF	TGTGCCAGCAGACTACAGGGGGATGAGCAGTTCTTC
NA	TRBV7-6	NA	TRBJ2-7	CASSLTRESGTPSSNEQYF	TGTGCCAGCAGCTTAACTCGGGAGAGTGGGACTCCCTCGTCGAATGAGCAGTACTTC
TRBD2	TRBV7-8	NA	TRBJ2-7	CASSARLTSGLEQYF	TGTGCCAGCAGCGCCCGCTTGACTAGCGGCCTGGAGCAGTACTTC
TRBD2	TRBV12-3/TRBV12-4	NA	TRBJ2-3	CASTAGLAGVNTQYF	TGTGCCAGCACCGCGGGGCTAGCGGGAGTTAATACGCAGTATTTT
NA	TRBV4-2	few	TRBJ2-3	CASSQEYTDTQYF	TGTGCCAGCAGCCAAGAATACACAGATACGCAGTATTTT
TRBD2	TRBV20-1	few	TRBJ2-3	CSARDSSGNTDTQYF	TGCAGTGCTAGAGATAGCAGCGGGAACACAGATACGCAGTATTTT
NA	TRBV3-1	few	TRBJ2-1	CASSHPSGSGNEQFF	TGTGCCAGCAGCCACCCGTCCGGGAGTGGGAATGAGCAGTTCTTC
NA	TRBV7-9	few	TRBJ2-1	CASSGLSRDIHNEQFF	TGTGCCAGCAGTGGACTGTCTCGGGACATCCACAATGAGCAGTTCTTC
NA	TRBV5-6	NA	TRBJ2-7	CASSPTGLYLYEQYF	TGTGCCAGCAGCCCCACAGGGTTATACCTCTACGAGCAGTACTTC
NA	TRBV7-9	few	TRBJ2-7	CASSLAKGQGTEQYF	TGTGCCAGCAGCTTAGCGAAGGGGCAGGGGACCGAGCAGTACTTC
TRBD1	TRBV29-1	NA	TRBJ2-1	CSARRGRVEQFF	TGCAGCGCCCGTAGGGGGCGTGTTGAGCAGTTCTTC
NA	TRBV6-5	NA	TRBJ1-1	CASSNQGLAFF	TGTGCCAGCAGTAACCAGGGTTTAGCTTTCTTT
NA	TRBV6-5	few	TRBJ1-5	CASSFGGRVDQPQHF	TGTGCCAGCAGTTTTGGAGGGCGGGTAGATCAGCCCCAGCATTTT
NA	TRBV18	NA	TRBJ1-2	CASSRLTGSGYGYTF	TGTGCCAGCTCACGTTTAACGGGCTCCGGCTATGGCTACACCTTC
NA	TRBV27	NA	TRBJ2-7	CASSLGRVFPEQYF	TGTGCCAGCAGTTTAGGCAGGGTTTTTCCCGAGCAGTACTTC
NA	TRBV20-1	few	TRBJ1-2	CSARDPRGGYTF	TGCAGTGCTAGAGACCCTCGAGGCGGCTACACCTTC
TRBD1	TRBV7-2	once	TRBJ1-5	CASSFGTGSPSNQPQHF	TGTGCCAGCAGCTTCGGGACAGGGAGTCCTAGCAATCAGCCCCAGCATTTT
NA	TRBV6-2/TRBV6-3	NA	TRBJ2-1	CASSYGQKEQFF	TGTGCCAGCAGTTACGGACAGAAAGAGCAGTTCTTC
NA	TRBV30	NA	TRBJ1-5	CAWRRESNQPQHF	TGTGCCTGGCGCAGGGAGAGCAATCAGCCCCAGCATTTT
NA	TRBV5-1	few	TRBJ2-7	CASSGSGNSYEQYF	TGCGCCAGCAGCGGTAGCGGCAACTCCTACGAGCAGTACTTC
NA	TRBV20-1	NA	TRBJ1-1	CSAMGLGNTEAFF	TGCAGTGCTATGGGCCTTGGCAACACTGAAGCTTTCTTT
NA	TRBV7-2	NA	TRBJ1-6	CASSLWDRVGSPLHF	TGTGCCAGCAGCTTATGGGATCGGGTGGGTTCACCCCTCCACTTT
TRBD2	TRBV6-6	NA	TRBJ2-5	CASSYLAGGPENEQYF	TGTGCCAGCAGTTACCTAGCGGGAGGGCCGGAGAATGAGCAGTACTTC
TRBD1	TRBV2	NA	TRBJ2-1	CASEGQGREFEQFF	TGTGCCAGCGAGGGACAGGGGAGGGAGTTTGAGCAGTTCTTC
NA	TRBV9	few	TRBJ2-2	CASSVHRLSAPEQGSGELFF	TGTGCCAGCAGCGTACATCGGTTGTCGGCACCGGAACAGGGTTCCGGGGAGCTGTTTTTT
NA	TRBV4-1	NA	TRBJ2-1	CASSQEGGSTLGDEQFF	TGCGCCAGCAGCCAAGAGGGAGGAAGCACCCTAGGAGATGAGCAGTTCTTC
TRBD1	TRBV28	once	TRBJ1-6	CASSLSGGHNSPLHF	TGTGCCAGCAGTTTGTCAGGGGGCCATAATTCACCCCTCCACTTT
NA	TRBV6-6	NA	TRBJ2-1	CATTGAGIYNEQFF	TGTGCCACCACGGGGGCAGGCATCTACAATGAGCAGTTCTTC
TRBD1	TRBV28	NA	TRBJ2-7	CASSFGRSGTGGLEQYF	TGTGCCAGCAGTTTCGGGCGGTCCGGGACAGGGGGGCTCGAGCAGTACTTC
TRBD1	TRBV12-3/TRBV12-4	NA	TRBJ1-1	CASSMGQVAEAFF	TGTGCCAGCAGCATGGGACAGGTAGCTGAAGCTTTCTTT
NA	TRBV12-3/TRBV12-4	NA	TRBJ2-4	CASSFEENIRYF	TGTGCCAGCAGTTTCGAGGAAAACATTCGGTACTTC
NA	TRBV12-3/TRBV12-4	few	TRBJ2-7	CASSLITVSYEQYF	TGTGCCAGCAGTTTAATAACCGTTTCCTACGAGCAGTACTTC
TRBD2	TRBV13	few	TRBJ2-7	CASSRGLAGSGEQYF	TGTGCCAGCAGCCGGGGACTAGCGGGATCGGGCGAGCAGTACTTC
NA	TRBV20-1	NA	TRBJ1-1	CSARASSLSTEAFF	TGCAGTGCTAGAGCGAGCTCCCTGAGCACTGAAGCTTTCTTT
NA	TRBV18	few	TRBJ2-7	CASSPRRDTPYEQYF	TGTGCCAGCTCACCAAGGCGGGACACACCCTACGAGCAGTACTTC
TRBD1	TRBV4-1	NA	TRBJ2-5	CASSQVVGQGKEQYF	TGCGCCAGCAGCCAAGTGGTGGGACAGGGGAAAGAGCAGTACTTC
NA	TRBV12-3/TRBV12-4	few	TRBJ1-1	CASSLGGATTEAFF	TGTGCCAGCAGTTTAGGGGGGGCGACCACTGAAGCTTTCTTT
NA	TRBV15	NA	TRBJ2-1	CATSSPSPYSYNEQFF	TGTGCCACCAGTAGCCCCAGTCCCTACTCCTACAATGAGCAGTTCTTC
NA	TRBV4-1	few	TRBJ2-3	CASRPRGLGTDTQYF	TGCGCCAGCAGACCACGGGGACTGGGTACAGATACGCAGTATTTT
TRBD1	TRBV20-1	NA	TRBJ2-2	CSATPTGTGELFF	TGCAGTGCTACACCGACAGGGACCGGGGAGCTGTTTTTT
NA	TRBV2	NA	TRBJ2-1	CASSEAVVHNEQFF	TGTGCCAGCAGTGAGGCGGTGGTCCACAATGAGCAGTTCTTC
NA	TRBV7-2	NA	TRBJ2-2	CASSYLGDTGELFF	TGTGCCAGCAGCTACCTCGGGGACACCGGGGAGCTGTTTTTT
NA	TRBV12-3/TRBV12-4	NA	TRBJ2-3	CASSLDGGRTGTQYF	TGTGCCAGCAGCCTGGACGGGGGTCGCACAGGTACGCAGTATTTT
NA	TRBV5-6	few	TRBJ2-5	CASSFRGVETQYF	TGTGCCAGCAGCTTCAGGGGGGTTGAGACCCAGTACTTC